The 20 T cell receptor beta chains listed next were all sequenced from one sample in a study of shared clonotypes between healthy human individuals. Clones were sequenced by immunoSEQ multiplex PCR, and TCRdb holds only the in-frame ones, with some missing. There are 1,500,000 or so clones in the sample; about 98.5% occur only once, and about 0.4% lies in the top ten. Sequencing was carried out using naive CD4+ T cells sorted from blood. Regarding subset: CD45RA+ positively selected. The receptors here all came from a man younger than 45 in good health.

The chain has TRBV7-6 and TRBJ2-3, with 8 bases lining up with TRBD2. This CDR3 contains 17 residues. The ends lost 1 base at V and 0 bases at J; junction bases unmatched: 6. Germline CDR1 SGHVS, CDR2 FNYEAQ. DNA for the CDR3: TGTGCCAGCAGCTTAGGGCTAGCGGGCTATAGCACAGATACGCAGTATTTT. It specifies CASSLGLAGYSTDTQYF.

The chain couples TRBV4-3 to TRBJ1-5; D is unresolved. The CDR3 has 14 amino acids. CDR1 and CDR2 from the germline V gene are LGHNA and YSLEER. V lost 3 bases and J lost 8, with 14 bases in between. In nucleotides, the CDR3 is TGCGCCAGCAGCCAGGATCCGGGTTTGAAGCCCCAGCATTTT. It specifies CASSQDPGLKPQHF.

V gene TRBV28 combines with J gene TRBJ1-2, with a tentative D call TRBD1 (6 bases). This CDR3 comprises 15 residues. Trimming took off 1 base at V and 13 bases at J, with 22 bases between the two ends. CDR1 and CDR2 from the germline V gene are MDHEN and SYDVKM. The DNA for the CDR3 is TGTGCCAGCAGTTTATCCCGGGGGGGCGATAATTTGCTCACCTTC. This translates into CASSLSRGGDNLLTF.

The chain carries TRBV7-2 and TRBJ2-1; 10 nucleotides match TRBD2. Germline values: CDR1 SGHTA, CDR2 FQGNSA. The CDR3 spans 15 residues. The V and J ends lost 5 bases and 6 bases, in that order; junction bases with no gene match: 7. The CDR3: CASSKGLALANEQFF. The CDR3 DNA sequence: TGTGCCAGCAGCAAGGGACTAGCGTTAGCCAATGAGCAGTTCTTC.

This chain links TRBV10-3 with TRBJ2-7, with 10 bases fitting TRBD1. Germline V gene lookup returns CDR1 ENHRY and CDR2 SYGVKD. The V segment lost 6 bases and the J segment 5 bases; nucleotides outside the gene matches: 7. CDR3 length: 14 residues. The CDR3 region has the DNA TGTGCCATCAGATCGGGACAGGGGATCCACGAGCAGTACTTC. Protein product: CAIRSGQGIHEQYF.

This chain joins TRBV4-3 and TRBJ1-1; TRBD1 is a possible D gene (6 bases). V lost 0 bases, J lost 0 bases, and 8 bases lay in between. Germline lookup yields CDR1 LGHNA and CDR2 YSLEER. The CDR3 covers 15 residues. The chain's CDR3 is CASSQERGMNTEAFF. As DNA, the CDR3 is TGCGCCAGCAGCCAAGAAAGGGGGATGAACACTGAAGCTTTCTTT.

The table lists this clone with a count of one. The chain is built from TRBV6-5 and TRBJ1-1; D is unclear. The germline V gene has CDR1 MNHEY and CDR2 SVGAGI. V shed 5 bases and J shed 2 bases, with 12 bases lying between them. CDR3 length equals 14 residues. CDR3 nucleotides: TGTGCCAGCAGTCCAACCCGGGGAAACACTGAAGCTTTCTTT. This sequence encodes CASSPTRGNTEAFF.

The V and J genes are TRBV28 and TRBJ1-4, with D possibly being TRBD1 (5 bases). Trimming pared 9 bases from V and 3 bases from J, leaving 11 bases between. Germline CDR1 is MDHEN and CDR2 is SYDVKM. The CDR3 is made up of 13 amino acids. The CDR3 bases are TGTGCCAGTGCGGGAGGGGCTAATGAAAAACTGTTTTTT. Its translation is CASAGGANEKLFF.

The CDR3 coding sequence is TGCGCCAGCAGCTTGGAAGGGGGCGATGGCTACACCTTC. Its protein is CASSLEGGDGYTF. The chain is built from TRBV5-1 and TRBJ1-2, with 7 bases lining up with TRBD1. The CDR3 runs to 13 residues. After removal of 0 bases from V and 6 bases from J, the junction contained 2 bases not matched to a gene. Germline V gene lookup returns CDR1 SGHRS and CDR2 YFSETQ.

CDR3 residues: CASMQRGEGQPQHF. The CDR3 nucleotides read TGTGCCAGCATGCAAAGAGGCGAAGGTCAGCCCCAGCATTTT. This chain connects TRBV2 to TRBJ1-5; D unclear. V was cut by 7 bases and J by 6 bases, with 16 bases left in between. Per germline, CDR1 SNHLY and CDR2 FYNNEI. This CDR3 is built from 14 residues.

The chain couples TRBV2 to TRBJ1-5; D gene unclear. The CDR3 runs 11 residues. CDR1 and CDR2 from the germline V gene are SNHLY and FYNNEI. Trimming took off 5 bases at V and 3 bases at J, with 2 bases between the two ends. CDR3 nucleotide sequence: TGTGCCAGCAGTCTCAATCAGCCCCAGCATTTT. It translates to CASSLNQPQHF.

The chain recombines TRBV7-6 with TRBJ2-1; D is unclear. The CDR3 has 12 residues. V lost 1 base, J lost 9 bases, and 7 bases lay in between. The germline V gene has CDR1 SGHVS and CDR2 FNYEAQ. CDR3 nucleotide sequence: TGTGCCAGCAGCTTAGTTCGCTTTGAGCAGTTCTTC. This translates into CASSLVRFEQFF.

The chain is built from TRBV7-8 and TRBJ2-1, with 9 bases lining up with TRBD1. This CDR3 contains 15 residues. J was trimmed by 6 bases and V by 3 bases; bases with no gene match: 6. Germline CDR1 reads SGHVS; CDR2 reads FQNEAQ. CDR3 sequence reads: CASSFRDRALNEQFF. Written as DNA, the CDR3 is TGTGCCAGCAGCTTCCGGGACAGGGCACTCAATGAGCAGTTCTTC.

This clone has only one observation. At the DNA level, this CDR3 is encoded by other sequences in the same sample as well. The rearrangement uses TRBV7-9 and TRBJ2-7, with D uncertain. V was shortened by 5 bases and J by 4 bases, with 6 bases between the two germline ends. The CDR3 covers 11 residues. CDR1 and CDR2 (germline): SEHNR, FQNEAQ (reference sequence). CDR3 nucleotides: TGTGCCAGCAGCCCATCTTACGAGCAGTACTTC. As protein: CASSPSYEQYF.

The gene calls are TRBV2 and TRBJ2-2, with D possibly being TRBD1 or TRBD2 (5 bases each). In germline, CDR1 is SNHLY, CDR2 FYNNEI. V lost 9 bases and J 6 bases, leaving 11 bases between the germline ends. The CDR3 runs to 12 residues. This chain's CDR3 is CARGLAAGELFF. In nucleotides, the CDR3 is TGTGCCAGGGGGCTAGCTGCCGGGGAGCTGTTTTTT.

The rearrangement links TRBV15 to TRBJ1-2, with TRBD1 identical over 7 bases. The ends lost 4 bases at V and 3 bases at J; junction bases unmatched: 5. The CDR3 sequence is 14 residues long. Germline CDR1 and CDR2: LNHNV and YYDKDF (reference sequence). Here the CDR3 DNA reads TGTGCCACCAGCAAATTTGACAGGGACTATGGCTACACCTTC. Translated: CATSKFDRDYGYTF. Filled out from reference TRBV15 and TRBJ1-2, the complete variable domain reads DAMVIQNPRYQVTQFGKPVTLSCSQTLNHNVMYWYQQKSSQAPKLLFHYYDKDFNNEADTPDNFQSRRPNTSFCFLDIRSPGLGDTAMYLCATSKFDRDYGYTFGSGTRLTVV.

The chain is built from TRBV27 and TRBJ2-2; the match to TRBD2 covers 11 bases. Germline V gives CDR1 MNHEY, CDR2 SMNVEV (reference sequence). With V trimmed by 0 bases and J by 6 bases, 3 bases remained unmatched. The CDR3 covers 16 residues. The DNA for the CDR3 is TGTGCCAGCAGTTTATCCCTAGCGGGAGGTTCCGGGGAGCTGTTTTTT. Its protein product is CASSLSLAGGSGELFF.

Note on this clone: This specimen includes other DNA sequences encoding the same CDR3. The chain has TRBV7-2 and TRBJ2-1; D is perhaps TRBD2 (5 bases). V shed 5 bases and J shed 0 bases, with 11 bases lying between them. CDR1 and CDR2 from the germline V gene are SGHTA and FQGNSA. The CDR3 is 15 amino acids. Written as DNA, the CDR3 is TGTGCCAGCAGCCTGCGTGGGAGCTCCTACAATGAGCAGTTCTTC. This codes for CASSLRGSSYNEQFF.

The chain links TRBV7-6 to TRBJ1-2, with a tentative D call TRBD1 (5 bases). The germline V gene has CDR1 SGHVS and CDR2 FNYEAQ. There are 13 residues in the CDR3. The CDR3 DNA is TGTGCAGTTATCGGGGCCCGCGGCTATGGCTACACCTTC. Translated: CAVIGARGYGYTF.

The chain's CDR3 is CASSSLAGSSYNEQFF. The CDR3 DNA follows: TGTGCCAGCAGTTCATTAGCGGGAAGCTCCTACAATGAGCAGTTCTTC. The chain recombines TRBV27 with TRBJ2-1; 8 bases line up with TRBD2. V lost 4 bases to trimming and J lost 0 bases; unmatched junction nucleotides: 5. CDR1 and CDR2 from the germline V gene are MNHEY and SMNVEV (reference sequence). The CDR3 totals 16 residues.